This T cell receptor beta chain was identified during a study of cytomegalovirus exposure and HLA in healthy donors. From germline, CDR1 is MNHNS and CDR2 SASEGT. V lost 10 bases to trimming and J lost 6 bases, with 22 bases between them. The CDR3 contains 14 residues. General study results and limits: Both high specificity and high sensitivity reportedly marked the classifier's diagnosis of cytomegalovirus status. Most TCRs appeared rarely, but some public TCRs recurred in many donors. Reports indicate that TCR beta sequences accurately predicted the HLA-A and HLA-B alleles of most subjects.

Concerning this clone: Its specificity is not known.

PCR employed 60 Vbeta and 13 Jbeta primers. Method: immunoSEQ multiplex PCR; TCRdb's copy keeps in-frame clones and lacks some. The table shows 72,000 or so clones, with approximately 77% occurring only once. The chain employs TRBV6-1 and TRBJ2-7; possibly TRBD1 for D (8 bases). The receptor was derived from a woman in her 30s in good health and CMV-seropositive. Sequencing used PBMCs. The CDR3 region has the DNA TGTGCCATAGAGGGAGGGACAGGAACAGTCGAGCAGTACTTC. Amino acid sequence: CAIEGGTGTVEQYF.